These T cell receptor beta chains were read from a single sample in a study of T cells in Graves' hyperthyroidism and ophthalmopathy. TCRdb re-called the multiplex PCR reads with MiXCR, one entry per CDR3 protein. The repertoire holds around 360,000 distinct CDR3 sequences, with about 16% as singletons. Specimen: blood. The receptors come from a woman aged 55-69 years with Graves' ophthalmopathy. Both conserved end residues are part of each CDR3. A D gene is named only where the DNA matches it firmly. Some rows have no size entry. The others give once, few or many, or a class for an expanded clone.

D	V	size	J	DNA	CDR3
TRBD2	TRBV29-1	few	TRBJ2-2	TGCAGCGTTGAGCGGGAGCTTACCGGGGAGCTGTTTTTT	CSVERELTGELFF
TRBD1	TRBV28	many	TRBJ2-2	TGTGCCAGCAGTTCCCCGGGACAGGGTATCGGGGAGCTGTTTTTT	CASSSPGQGIGELFF
.	TRBV5-6	many	TRBJ2-2	TGTGCCAGCAGCTTGGCCACGAGGGACACCGGGGAGCTGTTTTTT	CASSLATRDTGELFF
TRBD2	TRBV29-1	few	TRBJ2-5	TGCAGCGTAGCCGGGACTAGCGGGAGGGCCTGGGAGACCCAGTACTTC	CSVAGTSGRAWETQYF
.	TRBV12-3/TRBV12-4	many	TRBJ2-1	TGTGCCAGCAGTTTAGCGGCCGCGGATCCCTACAATGAGCAGTTCTTC	CASSLAAADPYNEQFF
TRBD1	TRBV20-1	.	TRBJ1-5	TGCAGTGCTAGTATGGGGACAGGGGTGGGTCAGCCCCAGCATTTT	CSASMGTGVGQPQHF
.	TRBV3-1	many	TRBJ2-2	TGTGCCAGCACCACCAGGGGAAGCGACGGGGAGCTGTTTTTT	CASTTRGSDGELFF
.	TRBV5-4	.	TRBJ2-7	TGTGCCAGCAGCTTGGGGGGATATTATTCCTACGAGCAGTACTTC	CASSLGGYYSYEQYF
TRBD1	TRBV2	many	TRBJ2-7	TGTGCCAGCAGGAAGAATGACAGGGGAGGCCTCTACGAGCAGTACTTC	CASRKNDRGGLYEQYF
.	TRBV12-3/TRBV12-4	many	TRBJ2-1	TGTGCCAGCAGCCGTTTGAGGACAGCCAATGAGCAGTTCTTC	CASSRLRTANEQFF